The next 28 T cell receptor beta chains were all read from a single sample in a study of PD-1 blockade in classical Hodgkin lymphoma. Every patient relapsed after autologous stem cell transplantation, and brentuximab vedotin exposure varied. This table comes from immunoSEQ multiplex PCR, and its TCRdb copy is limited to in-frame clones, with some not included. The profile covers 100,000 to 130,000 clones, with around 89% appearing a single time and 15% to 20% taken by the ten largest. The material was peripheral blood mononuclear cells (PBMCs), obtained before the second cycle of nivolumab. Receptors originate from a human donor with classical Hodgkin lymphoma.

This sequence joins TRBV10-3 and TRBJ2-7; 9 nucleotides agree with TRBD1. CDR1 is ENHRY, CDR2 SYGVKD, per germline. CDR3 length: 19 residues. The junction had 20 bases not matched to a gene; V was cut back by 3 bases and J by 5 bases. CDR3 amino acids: CAISESGTGTSGFSDEQYF. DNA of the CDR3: TGTGCCATCAGTGAATCCGGGACAGGGACAAGTGGGTTTTCAGACGAGCAGTACTTC.

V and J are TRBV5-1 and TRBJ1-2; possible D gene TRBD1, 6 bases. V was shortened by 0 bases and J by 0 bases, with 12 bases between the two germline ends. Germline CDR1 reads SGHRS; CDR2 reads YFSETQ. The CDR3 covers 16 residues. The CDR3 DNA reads TGCGCCAGCAGCTTGGACAGGACAGTTTCTAACTATGGCTACACCTTC. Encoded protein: CASSLDRTVSNYGYTF.

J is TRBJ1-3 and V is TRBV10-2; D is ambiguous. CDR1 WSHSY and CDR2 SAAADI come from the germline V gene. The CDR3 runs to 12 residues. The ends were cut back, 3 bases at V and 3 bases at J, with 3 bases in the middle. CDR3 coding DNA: TGCGCCAGCAGTGACCTTGGAAACACCATATATTTT. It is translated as CASSDLGNTIYF.

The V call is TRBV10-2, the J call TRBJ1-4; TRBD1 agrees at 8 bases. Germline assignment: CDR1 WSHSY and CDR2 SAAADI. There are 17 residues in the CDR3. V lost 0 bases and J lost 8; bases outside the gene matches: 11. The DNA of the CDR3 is TGCGCCAGCAGTGAGTCCGGCAGGGGGCGCCAGGGCGAAAAACTGTTTTTT. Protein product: CASSESGRGRQGEKLFF.

CDR3 nucleotides: TGCGCCAGCAGTGAGTCGGCGTACGAGCAGTACTTC. As protein: CASSESAYEQYF. The V call is TRBV10-1, the J call TRBJ2-7; D call uncertain. The germline CDR1 and CDR2 sequences are WNHNN and SYGVQD (reference sequence). This CDR3 is 12 amino acids long. V lost 0 bases and J 4 bases, leaving 4 bases between the germline ends.

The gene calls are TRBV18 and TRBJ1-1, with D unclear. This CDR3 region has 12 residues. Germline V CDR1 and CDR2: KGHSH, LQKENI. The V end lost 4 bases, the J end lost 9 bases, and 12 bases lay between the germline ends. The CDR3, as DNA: TGTGCCAGCTCACTGAGTAAGGAGAAAGCTTTCTTT. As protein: CASSLSKEKAFF.

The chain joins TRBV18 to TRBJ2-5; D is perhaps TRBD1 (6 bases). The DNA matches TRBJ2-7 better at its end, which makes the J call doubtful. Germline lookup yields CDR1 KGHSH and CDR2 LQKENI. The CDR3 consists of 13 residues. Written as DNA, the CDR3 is TGTGCCAGCTCACCGGGACAAACCTACGAGCAGTACTTC. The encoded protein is CASSPGQTYEQYF.

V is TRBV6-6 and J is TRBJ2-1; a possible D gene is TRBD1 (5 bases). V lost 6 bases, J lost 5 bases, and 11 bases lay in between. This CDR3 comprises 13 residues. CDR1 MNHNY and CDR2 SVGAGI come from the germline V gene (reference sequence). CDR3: CASRGLLHNEQFF. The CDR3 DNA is TGTGCCAGCAGGGGGCTGCTACACAATGAGCAGTTCTTC.

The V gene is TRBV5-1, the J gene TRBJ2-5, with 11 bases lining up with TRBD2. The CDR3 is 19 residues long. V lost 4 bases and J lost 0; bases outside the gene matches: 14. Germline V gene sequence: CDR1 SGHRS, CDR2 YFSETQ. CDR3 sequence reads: CASSVNSGTSGWYQETQYF. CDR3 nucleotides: TGCGCCAGCAGCGTCAATTCCGGGACTAGCGGCTGGTACCAAGAGACCCAGTACTTC.

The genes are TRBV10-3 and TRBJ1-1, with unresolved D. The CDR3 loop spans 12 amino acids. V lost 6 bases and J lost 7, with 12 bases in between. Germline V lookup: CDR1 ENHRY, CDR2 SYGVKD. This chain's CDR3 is CAIRSRTLEAFF. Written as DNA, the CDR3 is TGTGCCATCAGATCCCGAACACTTGAAGCTTTCTTT.

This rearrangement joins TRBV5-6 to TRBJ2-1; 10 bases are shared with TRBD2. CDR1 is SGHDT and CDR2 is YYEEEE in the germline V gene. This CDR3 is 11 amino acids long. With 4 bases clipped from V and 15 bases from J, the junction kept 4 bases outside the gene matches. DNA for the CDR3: TGTGCCAGCAGCACGGGACTAGCGCTGTTCTTC. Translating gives CASSTGLALFF.

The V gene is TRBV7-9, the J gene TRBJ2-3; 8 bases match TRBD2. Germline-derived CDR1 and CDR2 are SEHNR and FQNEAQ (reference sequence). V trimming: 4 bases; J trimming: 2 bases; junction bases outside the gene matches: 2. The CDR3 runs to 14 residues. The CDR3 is CASSSAGVTDTQYF. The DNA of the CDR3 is TGTGCCAGCAGCTCAGCGGGAGTCACAGATACGCAGTATTTT.

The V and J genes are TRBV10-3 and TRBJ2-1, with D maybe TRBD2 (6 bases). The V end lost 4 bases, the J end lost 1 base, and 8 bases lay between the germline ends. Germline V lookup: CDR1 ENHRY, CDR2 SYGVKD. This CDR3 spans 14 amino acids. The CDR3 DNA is TGTGCCATCAGTGTGGGGGGTTCCTACAATGAGCAGTTCTTC. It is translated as CAISVGGSYNEQFF.

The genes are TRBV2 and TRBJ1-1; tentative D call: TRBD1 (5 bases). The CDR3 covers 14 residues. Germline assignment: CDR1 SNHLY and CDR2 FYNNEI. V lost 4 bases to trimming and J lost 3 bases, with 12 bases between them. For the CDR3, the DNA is TGTGCCAGCAGTGGGGCCAGGGCTTACACTGAAGCTTTCTTT. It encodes CASSGARAYTEAFF.

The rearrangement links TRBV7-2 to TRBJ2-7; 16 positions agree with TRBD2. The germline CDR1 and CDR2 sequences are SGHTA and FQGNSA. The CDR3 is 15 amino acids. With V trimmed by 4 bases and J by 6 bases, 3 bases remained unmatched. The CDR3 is CASSSGLAGGGEQYF. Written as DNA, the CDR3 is TGTGCCAGCAGCTCGGGACTAGCGGGAGGGGGCGAGCAGTACTTC.

In nucleotides, the CDR3 is TGTGCCAGCAGCCAAGACGAGACAGGGTCCTACGAGCAGTACTTC. This translates into CASSQDETGSYEQYF. This chain connects TRBV4-2 to TRBJ2-7; 7 positions match TRBD1. The germline gives CDR1 LGHNA, CDR2 YNFKEQ. With V trimmed by 0 bases and J by 1 base, 3 bases remained unmatched. The CDR3 runs 15 residues.

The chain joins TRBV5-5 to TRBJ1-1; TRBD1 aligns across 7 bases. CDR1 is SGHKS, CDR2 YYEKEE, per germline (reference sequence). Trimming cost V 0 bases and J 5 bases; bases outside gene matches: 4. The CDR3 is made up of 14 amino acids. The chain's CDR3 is CASSLVQGETEAFF. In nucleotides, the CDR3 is TGTGCCAGCAGCTTGGTGCAGGGGGAGACTGAAGCTTTCTTT.

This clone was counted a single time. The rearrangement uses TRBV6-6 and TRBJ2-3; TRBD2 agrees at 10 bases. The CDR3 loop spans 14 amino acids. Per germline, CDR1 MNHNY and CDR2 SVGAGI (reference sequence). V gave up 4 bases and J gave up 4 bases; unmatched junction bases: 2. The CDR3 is CASSSSGSADTQYF. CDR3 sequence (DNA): TGTGCCAGCAGTTCTAGCGGGAGCGCAGATACGCAGTATTTT.

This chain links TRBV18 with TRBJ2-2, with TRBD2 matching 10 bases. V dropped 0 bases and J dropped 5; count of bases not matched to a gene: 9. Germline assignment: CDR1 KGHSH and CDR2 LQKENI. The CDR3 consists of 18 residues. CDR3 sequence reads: CASSPPLAGVVRTGELFF. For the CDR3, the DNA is TGTGCCAGCTCACCACCTCTAGCGGGAGTCGTAAGGACCGGGGAGCTGTTTTTT.

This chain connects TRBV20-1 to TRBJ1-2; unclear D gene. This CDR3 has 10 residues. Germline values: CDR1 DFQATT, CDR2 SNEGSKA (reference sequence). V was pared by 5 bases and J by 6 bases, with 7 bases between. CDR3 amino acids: CSAPKNGYTF. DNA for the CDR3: TGCAGTGCTCCAAAAAATGGCTACACCTTC.

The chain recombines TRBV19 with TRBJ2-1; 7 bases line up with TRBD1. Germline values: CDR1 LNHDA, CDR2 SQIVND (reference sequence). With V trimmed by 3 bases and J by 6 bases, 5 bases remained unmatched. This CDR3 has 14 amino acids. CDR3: CASSMGSGGNEQFF. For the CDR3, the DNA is TGTGCCAGTAGTATGGGGTCAGGGGGCAATGAGCAGTTCTTC.

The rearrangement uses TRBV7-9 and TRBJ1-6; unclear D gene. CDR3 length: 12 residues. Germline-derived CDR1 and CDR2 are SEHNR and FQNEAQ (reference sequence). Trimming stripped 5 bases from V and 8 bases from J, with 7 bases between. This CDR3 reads CASSLSDSPLHF. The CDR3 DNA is TGTGCCAGCAGCCTAAGTGATTCACCCCTCCACTTT.

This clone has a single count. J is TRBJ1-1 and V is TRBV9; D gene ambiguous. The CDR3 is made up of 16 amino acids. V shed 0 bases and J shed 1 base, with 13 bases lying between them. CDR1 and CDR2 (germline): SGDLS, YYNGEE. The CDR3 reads CASSVGQKDWNTEAFF. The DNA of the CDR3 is TGTGCCAGCAGCGTAGGGCAGAAAGACTGGAACACTGAAGCTTTCTTT.

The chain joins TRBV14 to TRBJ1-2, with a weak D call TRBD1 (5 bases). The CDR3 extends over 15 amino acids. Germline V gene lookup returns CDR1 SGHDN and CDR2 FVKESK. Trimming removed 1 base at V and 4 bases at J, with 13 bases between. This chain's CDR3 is CASSQGGKASYGYTF. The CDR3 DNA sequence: TGTGCCAGCAGCCAAGGGGGGAAGGCTTCCTATGGCTACACCTTC.

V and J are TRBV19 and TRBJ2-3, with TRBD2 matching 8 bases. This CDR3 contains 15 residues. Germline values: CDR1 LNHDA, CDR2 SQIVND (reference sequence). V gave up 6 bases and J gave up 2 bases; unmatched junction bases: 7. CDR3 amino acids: CASRDVGRATDTQYF. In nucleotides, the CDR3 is TGTGCCAGTAGAGATGTCGGGAGGGCCACAGATACGCAGTATTTT.

The CDR3 nucleotides read TGTGCCAGCAGCCTATCCCCGACAGGGGGCTTTTCATCCTACGAGCAGTACTTC. As protein: CASSLSPTGGFSSYEQYF. The genes are TRBV27 and TRBJ2-7; 10 bases are shared with TRBD1. V trimming: 6 bases; J trimming: 1 base; junction bases outside the gene matches: 15. The CDR3 is 18 amino acids. CDR1 MNHEY and CDR2 SMNVEV come from the germline V gene (reference sequence).

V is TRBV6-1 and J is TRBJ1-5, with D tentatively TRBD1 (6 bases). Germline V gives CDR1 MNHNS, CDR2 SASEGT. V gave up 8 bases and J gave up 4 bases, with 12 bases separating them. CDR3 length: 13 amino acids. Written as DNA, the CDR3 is TGTGCCAGCGGACAGACAGAAAATCAGCCCCAGCATTTT. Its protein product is CASGQTENQPQHF.

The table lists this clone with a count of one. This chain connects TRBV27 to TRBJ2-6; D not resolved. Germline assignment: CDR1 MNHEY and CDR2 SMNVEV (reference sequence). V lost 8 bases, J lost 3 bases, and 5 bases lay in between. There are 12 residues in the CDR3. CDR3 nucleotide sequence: TGTGCCAGCTGTAGTGGGGCCAACGTCCTGACTTTC. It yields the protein CASCSGANVLTF.